These 25 T cell receptor beta chains share one sample of origin, sequenced in a study of T cell responses to AZD1222 COVID-19 vaccine. Only in-frame clones appear in the TCRdb table, and some are missing; sequencing was by immunoSEQ multiplex PCR. Altogether about 79,000 clones are present, roughly nine tenths being singletons, with the ten largest covering about 28%. This specimen was peripheral blood, taken 28 days after the second AZD1222 dose. The receptors shown here come from an adult who received the AZD1222 COVID-19 vaccine.

This chain uses TRBV15 with TRBJ2-7; 7 nucleotides agree with TRBD2. CDR1 LNHNV and CDR2 YYDKDF come from the germline V gene (reference sequence). Trimming cost V 0 bases and J 3 bases; bases outside gene matches: 5. The CDR3 runs 15 residues. CDR3 coding DNA: TGTGCCACCAGCAGAGACACCCGGACTAGCTACGAGCAGTACTTC. Translation gives CATSRDTRTSYEQYF. The entire variable domain, with the rest obtained from reference TRBV15 and TRBJ2-7, is as follows: DAMVIQNPRYQVTQFGKPVTLSCSQTLNHNVMYWYQQKSSQAPKLLFHYYDKDFNNEADTPDNFQSRRPNTSFCFLDIRSPGLGDTAMYLCATSRDTRTSYEQYFGPGTRLTVT.

The gene calls are TRBV5-1 and TRBJ2-7; 11 bases agree with TRBD1. The CDR3 runs to 15 residues. Germline V gene data show CDR1 as SGHRS and CDR2 as YFSETQ. The V and J ends lost 2 bases and 6 bases, in that order; junction bases with no gene match: 7. The CDR3 region has the DNA TGCGCCAGCAGCTTTGGGACAGGGGGATTAGGCGAGCAGTACTTC. Its translation is CASSFGTGGLGEQYF.

A few counts support this clone. CDR3 loop: CASSLDFGLNTEAFF. The DNA for the CDR3 is TGTGCCAGCAGCTTAGATTTCGGCCTGAACACTGAAGCTTTCTTT. This sequence joins TRBV11-3 and TRBJ1-1; D not resolved. The CDR3 has 15 residues. The V end lost 0 bases, the J end lost 0 bases, and 8 bases lay between the germline ends. Germline assignment: CDR1 SGHNT and CDR2 YENEEA.

The chain uses TRBV28 and TRBJ1-1; D unclear. V lost 6 bases and J 5 bases, leaving 10 bases between the germline ends. CDR1 and CDR2 (germline): MDHEN, SYDVKM. CDR3 length equals 12 residues. CDR3 sequence reads: CASRRAWTEAFF. CDR3 DNA sequence: TGTGCCAGCAGACGGGCCTGGACTGAAGCTTTCTTT.

The chain joins TRBV9 to TRBJ2-3; a possible D gene is TRBD1 (5 bases). CDR1 and CDR2 (germline): SGDLS, YYNGEE. V gave up 1 base and J gave up 3 bases, with 15 bases separating them. This CDR3 spans 16 amino acids. In DNA, the CDR3 is TGTGCCAGCAGCGTATTTGCAGGGTTGGATACAGATACGCAGTATTTT. The encoded protein is CASSVFAGLDTDTQYF.

The chain joins TRBV5-4 to TRBJ1-6, with D possibly being TRBD1 (6 bases). The CDR3 sequence is 15 residues long. V lost 0 bases and J 7 bases, leaving 11 bases between the germline ends. Germline V lookup: CDR1 SGHNT, CDR2 YYREEE (reference sequence). The CDR3 region is CASSLGVTGNSPLHF. As DNA, the CDR3 is TGTGCCAGCAGCTTGGGTGTGACAGGCAATTCACCCCTCCACTTT. Combining the CDR3 with reference TRBV5-4 and TRBJ1-6 gives the whole variable domain ETGVTQSPTHLIKTRGQQVTLRCSSQSGHNTVSWYQQALGQGPQFIFQYYREEENGRGNFPPRFSGLQFPNYSSELNVNALELDDSALYLCASSLGVTGNSPLHFGNGTRLTVT.

Only one count was recorded for this clone. The chain carries TRBV7-9 and TRBJ2-7, with 11 bases fitting TRBD2. The V gene end was trimmed by 6 bases and the J gene end by 5 bases; junction bases not matched to a gene: 12. There are 16 residues in the CDR3. Germline CDR1 and CDR2: SEHNR and FQNEAQ (reference sequence). In DNA, the CDR3 is TGTGCCAGCAGTTCAGCCAATAGCGGGAGGGGGCACGAGCAGTACTTC. Protein sequence: CASSSANSGRGHEQYF.

The chain links TRBV7-9 to TRBJ1-2; D is undetermined. The V end lost 1 base, the J end lost 3 bases, and 15 bases lay between the germline ends. Germline-derived CDR1 and CDR2 are SEHNR and FQNEAQ (reference sequence). The CDR3 is made up of 16 amino acids. The CDR3 here is CASSLGAAHQDYGYTF. The DNA for the CDR3 is TGTGCCAGCAGCTTAGGGGCGGCGCATCAGGACTATGGCTACACCTTC.

This chain joins TRBV10-2 and TRBJ1-1; maybe TRBD1 (6 bases). The CDR3 is 13 residues long. Trimming removed 8 bases at V and 3 bases at J, with 13 bases between. Germline CDR1 and CDR2: WSHSY and SAAADI. DNA of the CDR3: TGCGCCAGCGGGGCAGAGGGGGACACTGAAGCTTTCTTT. Translating it yields CASGAEGDTEAFF.

CDR3 region: CASKKGLASYEQYF. DNA of the CDR3: TGTGCCAGCAAGAAGGGACTAGCCTCCTACGAGCAGTACTTC. This chain connects TRBV6-5 to TRBJ2-7, with 9 bases that match TRBD2. From germline, CDR1 is MNHEY and CDR2 SVGAGI. There are 14 residues in the CDR3. The V segment lost 7 bases and the J segment 0 bases; nucleotides outside the gene matches: 4.

The V and J genes are TRBV18 and TRBJ1-4; D perhaps matches TRBD1 (5 bases). This CDR3 region has 16 residues. V lost 2 bases and J lost 8, with 18 bases in between. Germline values: CDR1 KGHSH, CDR2 LQKENI. The CDR3 here is CASSPRPGRLGEKLFF. DNA for the CDR3: TGTGCCAGCTCACCAAGGCCGGGACGCCTTGGGGAAAAACTGTTTTTT. The full variable domain, its missing parts supplied by reference TRBV18 and TRBJ1-4, is NAGVMQNPRHLVRRRGQEARLRCSPMKGHSHVYWYRQLPEEGLKFMVYLQKENIIDESGMPKERFSAEFPKEGPSILRIQQVVRGDSAAYFCASSPRPGRLGEKLFFGSGTQLSVL.

This clone was counted only a few times. The J gene is TRBJ1-1, the V gene TRBV24-1, with D tentatively TRBD1 (5 bases). The germline V gene has CDR1 KGHDR and CDR2 SFDVKD. V was shortened by 9 bases and J by 3 bases, with 13 bases between the two germline ends. The CDR3 covers 13 residues. The CDR3 here is CATRGTGDTEAFF. CDR3 nucleotides: TGTGCCACCCGGGGGACGGGGGACACTGAAGCTTTCTTT.

The chain has TRBV24-1 and TRBJ2-5; 7 bases are a match to TRBD2. Germline lookup yields CDR1 KGHDR and CDR2 SFDVKD. J was trimmed by 5 bases and V by 8 bases; bases with no gene match: 7. The CDR3 covers 13 residues. The CDR3 loop is CATKADGGETQYF. CDR3 nucleotides: TGTGCCACCAAGGCGGACGGGGGGGAGACCCAGTACTTC.

The table lists this clone with a count of one. This CDR3 reads CASSFVHGTFIGYTF. The CDR3 region has the DNA TGTGCCAGCAGCTTCGTTCACGGGACATTTATCGGCTACACCTTC. J is TRBJ1-2 and V is TRBV7-3, with D possibly matching TRBD1 (6 bases). CDR1 is SGHTA and CDR2 is FQGTGA in the germline V gene. The CDR3 totals 15 residues. The germline V and J ends were trimmed by 3 bases and 8 bases, with 19 bases remaining between them. The variable domain in full, with the rest retrieved from reference TRBV7-3 and TRBJ1-2, is GAGVSQTPSNKVTEKGKYVELRCDPISGHTALYWYRQSLGQGPEFLIYFQGTGAADDSGLPNDRFFAVRPEGSVSTLKIQRTERGDSAVYLCASSFVHGTFIGYTFGSGTRLTVV.

The chain carries TRBV2 and TRBJ2-7; D may be TRBD2 (5 bases). Trimming removed 1 base from V and 3 bases from J, with 19 bases in between. The CDR3 runs 17 residues. CDR1 is SNHLY, CDR2 FYNNEI, per germline. The CDR3 nucleotides are TGTGCCAGCAGTGAAGTTTCCCCCGGAGGAACCAACTACGAGCAGTACTTC. Translating gives CASSEVSPGGTNYEQYF.

The chain has TRBV9 and TRBJ1-6, with D tentatively TRBD1 (5 bases). The CDR3 has 17 amino acids. Germline V lookup: CDR1 SGDLS, CDR2 YYNGEE. Trimming left V 3 bases short and J 7 bases short, with 20 bases between. CDR3 in amino acids: CASSANYRQRGNSPLHF. DNA of the CDR3: TGTGCCAGCAGCGCCAACTATAGACAGCGGGGGAATTCACCCCTCCACTTT.

This clone was counted a single time. V usage is TRBV19 and J usage is TRBJ2-2, with D possibly TRBD2 on 6 matching bases. V lost 3 bases and J 3 bases, leaving 11 bases between the germline ends. Germline CDR1 reads LNHDA; CDR2 reads SQIVND (reference sequence). There are 15 residues in the CDR3. This chain's CDR3 is CASSIGGGYTGELFF. The CDR3, as DNA: TGTGCCAGTAGTATTGGGGGAGGTTACACCGGGGAGCTGTTTTTT. Variable domain in full (rest from reference TRBV19 and TRBJ2-2): DGGITQSPKYLFRKEGQNVTLSCEQNLNHDAMYWYRQDPGQGLRLIYYSQIVNDFQKGDIAEGYSVSREKKESFPLTVTSAQKNPTAFYLCASSIGGGYTGELFFGEGSRLTVL.

The V gene is TRBV7-8, the J gene TRBJ2-2; no firm D call. V gave up 7 bases and J gave up 6 bases, with 12 bases separating them. This CDR3 is built from 13 residues. Germline lookup yields CDR1 SGHVS and CDR2 FQNEAQ. The CDR3 nucleotides read TGTGCCAGCACCGAAATCCCATCCGGGGAGCTGTTTTTT. Amino acid sequence: CASTEIPSGELFF.

This clone appeared a few times. J is TRBJ1-1 and V is TRBV28; 8 nucleotides align to TRBD1. The CDR3 spans 15 residues. Germline CDR1 reads MDHEN; CDR2 reads SYDVKM. The junction had 8 bases not matched to a gene; V was cut back by 5 bases and J by 3 bases. The CDR3, as DNA: TGTGCCAGCAGTCTACAGGGGGAAAGGGACACTGAAGCTTTCTTT. Amino acid sequence: CASSLQGERDTEAFF.

V gene TRBV10-3 combines with J gene TRBJ1-6, with 7 bases that match TRBD1. V lost 4 bases to trimming and J lost 9 bases; unmatched junction nucleotides: 3. CDR1 is ENHRY and CDR2 is SYGVKD in the germline V gene. This CDR3 region has 13 residues. The CDR3 nucleotides are TGTGCCATCAGTGGGACAGGAGTTTCACCCCTCCACTTT. This codes for CAISGTGVSPLHF.

The chain joins TRBV5-4 to TRBJ1-1; no firm D call. This CDR3 is built from 13 residues. V was cut by 2 bases and J by 0 bases, with 5 bases left in between. The germline V gene has CDR1 SGHNT and CDR2 YYREEE (reference sequence). CDR3 coding DNA: TGTGCCAGCAGCTTCGGGCTGAACACTGAAGCTTTCTTT. Residues: CASSFGLNTEAFF.

This clone has only a few counts. CDR3 bases: TGTGCCAGCAGCCAAGGTTCCGGGGAAAAGTTCTTC. Its protein product is CASSQGSGEKFF. The V call is TRBV3-1 (or the pseudogene TRBV3-2), the J call TRBJ2-1; D might be TRBD2 (5 bases). This CDR3 spans 12 amino acids. Between the trimmed V and J ends, which lost 1 base and 14 bases, there was a span of 12 bases. Per the germline V gene, CDR1 is LGHDT and CDR2 is YNNKEL (reference sequence).

The rearrangement uses TRBV19 and TRBJ1-2, with D unclear. Germline assignment: CDR1 LNHDA and CDR2 SQIVND (reference sequence). Trimming removed 6 bases at V and 1 base at J, with 12 bases between. The CDR3 runs 14 residues. CDR3 sequence: CASRAGNVNYGYTF. CDR3 coding DNA: TGTGCCAGTAGGGCGGGGAACGTTAACTATGGCTACACCTTC.

The genes are TRBV12-5 and TRBJ2-1; TRBD2 matches at 11 bases. The CDR3 is 15 amino acids. V gave up 1 base and J gave up 15 bases; unmatched junction bases: 11. Germline values: CDR1 LGHNT, CDR2 FRNRAP. CDR3 loop: CASGLDPQASGRRFF. The CDR3, as DNA: TGTGCTAGTGGTTTGGACCCCCAGGCTAGCGGGAGGAGGTTCTTC.

The chain couples TRBV5-1 to TRBJ2-1, with 11 bases aligning to TRBD2. The CDR3 length is 15 residues. Trimming at V came to 1 base and at J to 10 bases, leaving 7 bases not matched to a gene. The germline V gene has CDR1 SGHRS and CDR2 YFSETQ. The CDR3 is CASSLTPTSGEEQFF. CDR3 DNA sequence: TGCGCCAGCAGCTTGACCCCGACTAGCGGGGAAGAGCAGTTCTTC.